This T cell receptor beta chain was sequenced for a study of technical replicates of blood from a handful of donors. Clones were sequenced by immunoSEQ multiplex PCR, and TCRdb holds only the in-frame ones, with some missing. The data hold tens of thousands of clones, with just over 90% observed a single time. V gave up 4 bases and J gave up 3 bases; unmatched junction bases: 13. This CDR3 region has 17 residues. Germline values: CDR1 MGHRA, CDR2 YSYEKL. Sequenced: T cells isolated from PBMCs. This TCR derives from a human donor in good health. The genes are TRBV4-1 and TRBJ2-5; TRBD2 aligns across 8 bases. The CDR3 DNA is TGCGCCAGCAGCCTGAGTGTAGCGGGGCTTATTAAAGAGACCCAGTACTTC. Protein product: CASSLSVAGLIKETQYF.